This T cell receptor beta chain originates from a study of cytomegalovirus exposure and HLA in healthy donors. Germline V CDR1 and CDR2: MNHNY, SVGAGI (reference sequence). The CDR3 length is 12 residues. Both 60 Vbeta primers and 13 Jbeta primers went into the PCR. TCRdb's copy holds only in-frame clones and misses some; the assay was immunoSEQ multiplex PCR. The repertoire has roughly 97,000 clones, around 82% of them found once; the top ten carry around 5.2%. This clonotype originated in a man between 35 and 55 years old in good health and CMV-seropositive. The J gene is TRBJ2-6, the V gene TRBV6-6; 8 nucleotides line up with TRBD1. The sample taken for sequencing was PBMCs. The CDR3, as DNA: TGTGTGACAGGGGTGGGGGCCAACGTCCTGACTTTC. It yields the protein CVTGVGANVLTF.